Listed here is a single T cell receptor (beta chain). What it recognizes is unknown. The ends were cut back, 1 base at V and 10 bases at J, with 15 bases in the middle. The germline CDR1 and CDR2 sequences are SGHRS and YFSETQ. The CDR3 extends over 14 amino acids. Using its own MiXCR run on the 5' RACE reads, TCRdb lists one record per CDR3 protein. This table has around 390,000 distinct CDR3 sequences, roughly 15% appearing once. This sample was included in a study of T-cell memory formation after mild COVID-19. Overall study context: The study found TCR clusters largely donor specific. General observations from the study: Pre-infection memory held some responding clones, suggesting pre-existing cross-reactive T cells responded. Contracting CD4+ clones sat mainly in CM and EM; CD8+ in EMRA. Among clones contracting day 15 to 85, CD4/CD8 was balanced, whereas later expanders leaned CD4+.

Input material: PBMCs or a T cell subset sorted from them (not recorded which). The chain uses TRBV5-1 and TRBJ2-1; D perhaps matches TRBD1 (5 bases). The clonotype originates from a man younger than 35 who had mild COVID-19 (a few samples of this study predate the infection). Cell type and time point are not known. The CDR3, as DNA: TGCGCCAGCAGCTTGCGGCGCGGCTCAGGGGAGCAGTTCTTC. It specifies CASSLRRGSGEQFF.